This T cell receptor beta chain was recovered during a study of cytomegalovirus exposure and HLA in healthy donors. Germline V gene lookup returns CDR1 MGHRA and CDR2 YSYEKL. The CDR3 is 15 amino acids. V was pared by 1 base and J by 7 bases, with 14 bases between. Study results and limitations: Highest at DRB1 and lowest at HLA-C, TCR association rates differed among HLA loci in a later analysis. TCR beta V- and J-gene trimming, according to a later analysis, was linked to a missense DCLRE1C variant.

Comment on this clone: As yet, its antigen is unknown.

When sampled, the donors appeared nominally healthy, though they likely had unrecorded immune exposures. The PCR had 60 Vbeta and 13 Jbeta primers. Produced via immunoSEQ multiplex PCR; TCRdb's table is partial and in-frame only. The sample has 150,000 to 200,000 clones; approximately 77% are singletons. This TCR was sampled from a young man in good health and CMV-seropositive. Sequenced input: PBMCs. The V and J genes are TRBV4-1 and TRBJ2-4; D might be TRBD2 (5 bases). DNA of the CDR3: TGCGCCAGCAGCCAAGGCGGACTGGACGGGAACATTCAGTACTTC. Amino acids: CASSQGGLDGNIQYF.